A selection of T cell receptor beta chains follows, all from one sample in a study of graft-versus-host responses after intestinal transplantation. Method: immunoSEQ multiplex PCR; TCRdb's copy keeps in-frame clones and lacks some. The sample shows about 57,000 clones, 70% to 90% of them seen only once. The source was PBMCs, collected 26 days after transplant. Source of these receptors: a human patient who received an intestinal transplant, so some T cells may come from the graft donor. CDR3s include the opening cysteine and the closing phenylalanine or tryptophan. The D gene is left open where the match is weak. Not every row has a clone size; where given, it reads once, few, many or a size class.

>16|TRBJ2-1|-|TRBV5-1|-
CASSMTQGFDYNEQFF
TGCGCCAGCAGCATGACACAGGGATTTGACTACAATGAGCAGTTCTTC
>13|TRBJ1-1|-|TRBV28|TRBD1
CASSLRTGGEAFF
TGTGCCAGCAGTTTAAGGACAGGGGGTGAAGCTTTCTTT
>16|TRBJ2-3|-|TRBV4-2|-
CASNLVLGGSTDTQYF
TGTGCCAGTAATCTAGTGTTGGGGGGTAGCACAGATACGCAGTATTTT
>19|TRBJ1-1|-|TRBV28|TRBD1
CASSLYGRQGARNFAEAFF
TGTGCCAGCAGTTTATACGGCAGACAGGGGGCGAGGAATTTCGCTGAAGCTTTCTTT
>13|TRBJ1-1|-|TRBV19|-
CASSIGGGTEAFF
TGTGCCAGTAGTATAGGTGGAGGCACTGAAGCTTTCTTT
>15|TRBJ1-1|-|TRBV5-1|-
CASSGGRGGDTEAFF
TGCGCCAGCAGCGGGGGTAGGGGGGGGGACACTGAAGCTTTCTTT
>14|TRBJ1-6|-|TRBV4-1|-
CASSQTPGDSPLHF
TGCGCCAGCAGCCAGACACCCGGGGATTCACCCCTCCACTTT
>15|TRBJ2-3|-|TRBV7-6|TRBD2
CASSLEIAGGDTQYF
TGTGCCAGCAGCTTAGAAATAGCGGGGGGGGATACGCAGTATTTT
>15|TRBJ1-5|-|TRBV15|TRBD1
CATSSLTGLNQPQHF
TGTGCCACCAGCAGTTTGACAGGGCTCAATCAGCCCCAGCATTTT
>16|TRBJ1-6|-|TRBV27|-
CASRPEADVGNSPLHF
TGTGCCAGCAGACCCGAAGCGGACGTAGGTAATTCACCCCTCCACTTT
>15|TRBJ2-7|once|TRBV2|TRBD2
CASSRPGLAGYEQYF
TGTGCCAGCAGTCGACCGGGACTAGCGGGATACGAGCAGTACTTC
>13|TRBJ1-1|-|TRBV19|-
CASKDKTNTEAFF
TGTGCCAGTAAGGACAAGACAAACACTGAAGCTTTCTTT
>16|TRBJ2-1|few|TRBV10-3|-
CAISASQGASYNEQFF
TGTGCCATCAGTGCCTCCCAAGGGGCCTCCTACAATGAGCAGTTCTTC
>14|TRBJ1-1|-|TRBV30|-
CAWKRLAAGWEAFF
TGTGCCTGGAAGAGGCTGGCCGCCGGCTGGGAAGCTTTCTTT
>15|TRBJ2-3|-|TRBV9|TRBD2
CASSVEAGDTDTQYF
TGTGCCAGCAGCGTAGAGGCGGGGGACACAGATACGCAGTATTTT
>14|TRBJ2-7|once|TRBV6-5|TRBD1
CASSPAGGPYEQYF
TGTGCCAGCAGCCCTGCAGGGGGCCCCTACGAGCAGTACTTC
>15|TRBJ2-1|few|TRBV5-1|-
CASSLVGGIYNEQFF
TGCGCCAGCAGCTTGGTAGGCGGGATCTACAATGAGCAGTTCTTC
>16|TRBJ2-3|-|TRBV4-3|-
CASSQDLSFSTDTQYF
TGCGCCAGCAGCCAAGATCTCAGTTTTAGCACAGATACGCAGTATTTT
>17|TRBJ2-1|-|TRBV5-1|TRBD2
CASSSLSRAGVGNEQFF
TGCGCCAGCAGCTCGTTGTCTCGAGCGGGGGTGGGCAATGAGCAGTTCTTC
>18|TRBJ1-4|-|TRBV19|-
CASSIRGGTLLTNEKLFF
TGTGCCAGTAGTATAAGGGGTGGCACCCTCTTAACTAATGAAAAACTGTTTTTT
>14|TRBJ2-5|-|TRBV5-1|-
CASSSRDLEETQYF
TGCGCCAGCAGCAGCCGGGACTTAGAAGAGACCCAGTACTTC
>13|TRBJ1-2|-|TRBV6-1|-
CASSQYGNYGYTF
TGTGCCAGCAGTCAATACGGGAACTATGGCTACACCTTC
>14|TRBJ2-7|-|TRBV5-4|-
CASSRGTGSYEQYF
TGTGCCAGCAGCCGCGGGACTGGCTCCTACGAGCAGTACTTC
>16|TRBJ1-4|-|TRBV4-2|-
CASSPPLGGLNEKLFF
TGTGCCAGCAGCCCACCCCTGGGGGGGCTGAATGAAAAACTGTTTTTT
>16|TRBJ2-2|-|TRBV10-2|TRBD2
CASSETSGANTGELFF
TGCGCCAGCAGTGAGACTAGCGGGGCGAACACCGGGGAGCTGTTTTTT
>16|TRBJ1-2|-|TRBV5-4|-
CASEAGLPGKTYGYTF
TGTGCCAGCGAGGCGGGCTTACCAGGAAAGACCTATGGCTACACCTTC
>14|TRBJ2-3|-|TRBV4-1|-
CASSQEGGTDTQYF
TGCGCCAGCAGCCAAGAAGGGGGCACAGATACGCAGTATTTT
>14|TRBJ1-4|-|TRBV15|-
CATSPQVYDEKLFF
TGTGCCACCAGCCCTCAGGTATACGATGAAAAACTGTTTTTT
>14|TRBJ2-7|-|TRBV11-3|-
CASSFLDSSYEQYF
TGTGCCAGCAGCTTCCTCGACAGCTCCTACGAGCAGTACTTC
>17|TRBJ2-3|-|TRBV2|TRBD1
CASSGLTGGVITDTQYF
TGTGCCAGCAGTGGGTTAACAGGGGGCGTTATCACAGATACGCAGTATTTT
>15|TRBJ1-5|-|TRBV10-2|-
CASTEGTYGNQPQHF
TGCGCCAGCACCGAGGGGACATATGGCAATCAGCCCCAGCATTTT